Reported below is one T cell receptor beta chain. Its antigen is as yet unknown. V was trimmed by 10 bases and J by 2 bases, leaving 13 bases between them. The V gene's germline CDR1 is MNHNS and CDR2 SASEGT. The CDR3 totals 13 residues. The source of the sample is a study of tumor-infiltrating lymphocytes in glioblastoma multiforme. TCRB libraries came from RNA via three nested multiplex PCR rounds. A single record per CDR3 protein comes from TCRdb applying MiXCR to the multiplex PCR reads. Of some 10,000 distinct CDR3 sequences in the sample, roughly 65% were seen once. Study conclusions and caveats: Detected clone frequencies may not reflect cell counts, being RNA-based.

Input material: brain tumor tissue. The receptor was isolated from a male donor with glioblastoma. The V call is TRBV6-1, the J call TRBJ2-3, with D unclear. The CDR3 region is CATSQRPTDTQYF. In nucleotides, the CDR3 is TGTGCCACCTCTCAGAGGCCCACAGATACGCAGTATTTT.